Listed below are T cell receptor beta chains from one sample, sequenced in a study of shared clonotypes between healthy human individuals. Assay: immunoSEQ multiplex PCR; the TCRdb copy retains only in-frame clones and omits some. The sample has approximately 2.1 million clones; 90% to 95% are singletons. Sequencing was carried out using naive CD4+ T cells from PBMCs. These receptor sequences come from a man aged 18 to 35 in good health. Some clones in this sample may be carry-over from other donors' samples. CDR3s include the opening cysteine and the closing phenylalanine or tryptophan. The D gene is left open where the match is weak. Size is omitted from some rows. Given values are once, few, many or a class for expanded clones.

v_gene	abundance	j_gene	d_gene	CDR3nt	CDR3aa
TRBV9	.	TRBJ2-7	.	TGTGCCAGCAGCGTAGGCGGGGCGGGGGAGCAGTACTTC	CASSVGGAGEQYF
TRBV11-2	once	TRBJ2-7	.	TGTGCCAGCAGCTTAACGGTATTCAGCGGCGGTTCCTACGAGCAGTACTTC	CASSLTVFSGGSYEQYF
TRBV7-2	.	TRBJ2-7	.	TGTGCCAGCGCCTCGACTAGGGAGCACTACGAGCAGTACTTC	CASASTREHYEQYF
TRBV21-1	once	TRBJ1-5	.	TGTGCCAGCAGCAACAGCAATCAGCCCCAGCATTTT	CASSNSNQPQHF
TRBV2	once	TRBJ1-3	TRBD1	TGTGCCAGCAGTTACAGGGGGCAGATCTCTGGAAACACCATATATTTT	CASSYRGQISGNTIYF
TRBV4-2	.	TRBJ2-3	.	TGTGCCAGCAGCCAAGTAGCGGATGTCACAGATACGCAGTATTTT	CASSQVADVTDTQYF
TRBV28	.	TRBJ2-1	.	TGTGCCAGCAGCCCTCCCGCTAGGGGCATCAATGAGCAGTTCTTC	CASSPPARGINEQFF
TRBV9	.	TRBJ1-1	.	TGTGCCAGCAGCGTAGGGGGAGCCATGAACACTGAAGCTTTCTTT	CASSVGGAMNTEAFF
TRBV11-2	.	TRBJ1-2	.	TGTGCCAGCAGGGGACCCGGACGAGGAGGTAGCTACACCTTC	CASRGPGRGGSYTF
TRBV7-8	.	TRBJ2-7	.	TGTGCCAGCAGCCCAAGGGTCGACGAGCAGTACTTC	CASSPRVDEQYF
TRBV10-3	.	TRBJ1-1	TRBD1	TGTGCCATCAGTGATTTAACAGGGGTCGTCACTGAAGCTTTCTTT	CAISDLTGVVTEAFF
TRBV12-5	.	TRBJ2-7	.	TGTGCTAGTGGTTTGGTGAGATTTTACGAGCAGTACTTC	CASGLVRFYEQYF
TRBV2	.	TRBJ1-2	.	TGTGCCAGCAGTCTCGTCAGAGAGGATGGCTACACCTTC	CASSLVREDGYTF
TRBV30	once	TRBJ2-7	TRBD2	TGTGCCTGGGATCGGGTTCTAGCGGGCCACGAGCAGTACTTC	CAWDRVLAGHEQYF
TRBV6-5	.	TRBJ1-5	.	TGTGCCAGCAGTTACCGGGACGGGAATCAGCCCCAGCATTTT	CASSYRDGNQPQHF
TRBV5-4	.	TRBJ1-2	TRBD1	TGTGCCAGCAGCTGGACAGGTGTACAGTATGGCTACACCTTC	CASSWTGVQYGYTF
TRBV5-1	.	TRBJ2-3	TRBD1	TGCGCCAGCAGCTTGACAGGGACAGCAGATACGCAGTATTTT	CASSLTGTADTQYF
TRBV27	.	TRBJ2-5	TRBD1	TGTGCCAGCAGAAGACAGGGGGCGGGAGAAGAGACCCAGTACTTC	CASRRQGAGEETQYF
TRBV27	.	TRBJ2-1	TRBD2	TGTGCCAGCAGTCCCCGGGCTAGCGGGAGCCCCTACAATGAGCAGTTCTTC	CASSPRASGSPYNEQFF
TRBV5-5	.	TRBJ1-3	TRBD1	TGTGCCAGCAGCCTAGGACAGGGCCTCATTATCTCTGGAAACACCATATATTTT	CASSLGQGLIISGNTIYF
TRBV25-1	.	TRBJ1-2	.	TGTGCCAGCAGTGAATCGGATCGCCGGGACTTAGGCTACACCTTC	CASSESDRRDLGYTF
TRBV25-1	.	TRBJ1-4	.	TGTGCCAGCAGTGAATCAGGGGCAACTAATGAAAAACTGTTTTTT	CASSESGATNEKLFF
TRBV28	once	TRBJ2-1	TRBD1	TGTGCCAGCAGACTCCGGGACAGGGACAATGAGCAGTTCTTC	CASRLRDRDNEQFF
TRBV6-5	.	TRBJ2-1	TRBD2	TGTGCCAGCAGACTCGGGCTAGCGGGAGGGGATGAGCAGTTCTTC	CASRLGLAGGDEQFF
TRBV5-4	once	TRBJ2-3	.	TGTGCCAGCACCAGCAGGGTGCTTAGCACAGATACGCAGTATTTT	CASTSRVLSTDTQYF
TRBV7-9	.	TRBJ2-2	.	TGTGCCAGCAGCCCCGTGACCGGGGAGCTGTTTTTT	CASSPVTGELFF